This TCR beta chain was captured in a study of OX40 agonist ivuxolimab in advanced cancers. Across the whole study: The patients got ivuxolimab, which is an agonistic anti-OX40 (CD134) antibody. Overall study results and limits: Which antigen the expanded peripheral T cells recognized is unknown.

This table comes from immunoSEQ multiplex PCR, and its TCRdb copy is limited to in-frame clones, with some not included. The sample has 60,000 to 70,000 clones, around 83% seen once. Germline V gene sequence: CDR1 SGHRS, CDR2 YFSETQ. V lost 0 bases, J lost 3 bases, and 6 bases lay in between. CDR3 length equals 14 residues. On this clone: The antigen is unknown.

The chain couples TRBV5-1 to TRBJ1-4; D ambiguous. This specimen was CD4+ or CD8+ T cells sorted from blood, taken in a trial of the OX40 agonist ivuxolimab. This TCR came from an adult with an advanced solid tumor such as melanoma, head and neck, liver or kidney cancer. The CDR3 region has the DNA TGCGCCAGCAGCTTGGGGCCGTCTAATGAAAAACTGTTTTTT. Amino acid sequence: CASSLGPSNEKLFF.